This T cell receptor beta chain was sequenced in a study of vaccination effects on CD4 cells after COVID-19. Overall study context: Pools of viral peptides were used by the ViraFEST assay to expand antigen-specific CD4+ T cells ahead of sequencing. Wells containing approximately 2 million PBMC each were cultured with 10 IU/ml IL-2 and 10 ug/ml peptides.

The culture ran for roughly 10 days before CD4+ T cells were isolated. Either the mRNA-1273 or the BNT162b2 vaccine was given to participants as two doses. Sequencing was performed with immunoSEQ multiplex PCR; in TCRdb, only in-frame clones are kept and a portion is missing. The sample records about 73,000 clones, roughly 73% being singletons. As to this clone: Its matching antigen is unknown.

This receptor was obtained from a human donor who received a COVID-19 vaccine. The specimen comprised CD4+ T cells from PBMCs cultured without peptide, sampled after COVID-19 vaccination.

CDR3 sequence (DNA): TGTGCCAGCAAAGGTCGGACACTCTCTGGAAACACCATATATTTT. Residues: CASKGRTLSGNTIYF. The gene calls are TRBV6-5 and TRBJ1-3, with a weak D call TRBD1 (5 bases). V gave up 7 bases and J gave up 0 bases, with 13 bases separating them. The germline gives CDR1 MNHEY, CDR2 SVGAGI. The CDR3 loop spans 15 amino acids.